What follows describes a single T cell receptor (beta chain). Seattle patients were enrolled during active infection and followed longitudinally. These data belong to a study of blood T cell repertoires in COVID-19. About the study: COVID-19 samples from acute and convalescent phases originated in the United States, Italy and Spain. PBMCs, B-cell-depleted T cells, or T cells were the source of the cDNA or gDNA that made up the material.

In the source study's methods: Scientists estimated how many nucleated cells there were by amplifying reference gene primers. Profiling relied on immunoSEQ multiplex PCR, and the TCRdb table lists in-frame clones only, not all of them. The DNA gave D and trimming, while V, J and clone size come from that table. The data hold about 240,000 clones, with more than 85% observed a single time. The receptor's source is a woman in her fifties or sixties with COVID-19, enrolled during active disease. Sequences were obtained from peripheral blood.

CDR3 nucleotides: TGTGCCAGCAGTTCCGGGTTTTCAGATACGCAGTATTTT. Encoded protein: CASSSGFSDTQYF. J is TRBJ2-3 and V is TRBV5-4; D gene ambiguous. Trimming left V 5 bases short and J 4 bases short, with 11 bases between. The CDR3 length is 13 residues. Germline CDR1 reads SGHNT; CDR2 reads YYREEE (reference sequence). The entire variable domain, with the rest obtained from reference TRBV5-4 and TRBJ2-3, is as follows: ETGVTQSPTHLIKTRGQQVTLRCSSQSGHNTVSWYQQALGQGPQFIFQYYREEENGRGNFPPRFSGLQFPNYSSELNVNALELDDSALYLCASSSGFSDTQYFGPGTRLTVL.